This TCR beta chain stems from a study of blood T cell repertoires in COVID-19. Study details: T cells, B-cell-depleted T cells, or PBMCs provided the cDNA or gDNA that served as material.

This clone was found once. Original methodology: Reference gene primer amplification in the assay estimated nucleated cell counts. Sequenced by immunoSEQ multiplex PCR; TCRdb stores in-frame clones only, minus some. The D gene and trimming were derived from the DNA, and the V and J assignments and clone size from that table. Of some 110,000 clones in the sample, under 90% were seen once. V was pared by 0 bases and J by 5 bases, with 16 bases between. Germline V gene lookup returns CDR1 LNHDA and CDR2 SQIVND (reference sequence). This CDR3 spans 16 amino acids. The material sequenced was peripheral blood. The V gene is TRBV19, the J gene TRBJ1-1, with D unclear. The receptor's source is a man older than 75 with acute or convalescent COVID-19. The DNA for the CDR3 is TGTGCCAGTAGTATAGATCAATCGGTCCCGAGGACTGAAGCTTTCTTT. It encodes CASSIDQSVPRTEAFF.